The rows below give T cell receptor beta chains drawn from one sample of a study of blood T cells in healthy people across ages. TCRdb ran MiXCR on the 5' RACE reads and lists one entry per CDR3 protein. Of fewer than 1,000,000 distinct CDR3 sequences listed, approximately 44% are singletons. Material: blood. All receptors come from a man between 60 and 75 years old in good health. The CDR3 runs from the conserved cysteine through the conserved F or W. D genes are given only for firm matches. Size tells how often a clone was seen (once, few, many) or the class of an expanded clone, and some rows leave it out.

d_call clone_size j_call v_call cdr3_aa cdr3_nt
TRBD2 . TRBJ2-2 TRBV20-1 CGATPRGRANTGELFF TGCGGTGCTACTCCCCGGGGGAGGGCGAACACCGGGGAGCTGTTTTTT
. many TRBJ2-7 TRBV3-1 CASSQDSSSYEQYF TGTGCCAGCAGCCAAGACTCAAGCTCCTACGAGCAGTACTTC
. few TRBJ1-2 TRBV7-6 CASSPEGIYGYTF TGTGCCAGCAGCCCGGAAGGGATCTATGGCTACACCTTC
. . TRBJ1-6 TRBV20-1 CSAIVQIESPLHF TGCAGTGCTATCGTCCAGATTGAGTCACCCCTCCACTTT
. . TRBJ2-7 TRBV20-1 CSARSDSTYEQYF TGCAGTGCTAGATCGGACAGTACCTACGAGCAGTACTTC
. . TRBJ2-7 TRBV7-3 CASSSMTEEAYEQYF TGTGCCAGCAGCTCCATGACAGAAGAGGCCTACGAGCAGTACTTC
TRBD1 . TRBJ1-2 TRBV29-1 CSVVTQGGGYGYTF TGCAGCGTTGTTACGCAGGGGGGGGGCTATGGCTACACCTTC
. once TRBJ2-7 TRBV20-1 CSARDRRTPEKYYEQYF TGCAGTGCTAGAGATAGGCGGACTCCGGAAAAATACTACGAGCAGTACTTC
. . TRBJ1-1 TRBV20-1 CSGTTGQGTEAFF TGCAGTGGTACAACAGGGCAAGGCACTGAAGCTTTCTTT
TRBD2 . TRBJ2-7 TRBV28 CASSLGTSGVRGREQYF TGTGCCAGCAGCCTTGGGACTAGCGGGGTACGGGGGCGCGAGCAGTACTTC
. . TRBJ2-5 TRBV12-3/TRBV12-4 CASSSTREGTQYF TGTGCCAGCAGTTCAACACGGGAAGGGACCCAGTACTTC
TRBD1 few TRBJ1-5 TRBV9 CASSAGTENQPQHF TGTGCCAGCAGCGCCGGGACAGAAAATCAGCCCCAGCATTTT
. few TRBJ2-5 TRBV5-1 CASSPTGKETQYF TGCGCCAGCAGCCCGACGGGGAAAGAGACCCAGTACTTC
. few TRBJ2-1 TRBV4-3 CASSQEVTSSYNEQFF TGCGCCAGCAGCCAGGAGGTCACTAGCTCCTACAATGAGCAGTTCTTC
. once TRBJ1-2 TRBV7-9 CASSLVSEFYGYTF TGTGCCAGCAGCTTAGTTTCGGAATTCTATGGCTACACCTTC
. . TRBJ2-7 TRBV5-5 CASSLGGEVAYEQYF TGTGCCAGCAGCTTGGGGGGAGAGGTGGCCTACGAGCAGTACTTC
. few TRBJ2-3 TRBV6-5 CASSTYGTDTQYF TGTGCCAGCAGCACATACGGCACAGATACGCAGTATTTT
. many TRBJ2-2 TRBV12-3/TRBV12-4 CASSLQTGELFF TGTGCCAGCAGTTTGCAGACCGGGGAGCTGTTTTTT
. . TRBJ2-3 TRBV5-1 CASSLQASSDTQYF TGCGCCAGCAGCTTGCAGGCTAGTTCAGATACGCAGTATTTT
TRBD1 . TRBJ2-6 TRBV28 CASSFPGQGGSGANVLTF TGTGCCAGCAGCTTTCCGGGACAGGGGGGCTCTGGGGCCAACGTCCTGACTTTC
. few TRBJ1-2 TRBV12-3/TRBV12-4 CASSLESDSFLSNYGYTF TGTGCCAGCAGTTTAGAGTCCGACAGTTTCCTCTCTAACTATGGCTACACCTTC
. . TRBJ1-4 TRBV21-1 CASSNGACGEKLFF TGTGCCAGCAGCAATGGGGCTTGTGGGGAAAAACTGTTTTTT
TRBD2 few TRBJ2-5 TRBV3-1 CASTLAGEETQYF TGTGCCAGCACCCTAGCGGGGGAAGAGACCCAGTACTTC
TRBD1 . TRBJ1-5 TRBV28 CASSQGVQPQHF TGTGCCAGCAGTCAGGGGGTTCAGCCCCAGCATTTT
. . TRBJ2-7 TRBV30 CAWSPRWRYEQYF TGTGCCTGGAGTCCCCGTTGGAGATACGAGCAGTACTTC
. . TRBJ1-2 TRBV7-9 CASSPAKGGADAQYGYTF TGTGCCAGCAGCCCCGCCAAGGGGGGGGCGGATGCTCAGTATGGCTACACCTTT
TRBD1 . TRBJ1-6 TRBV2 CASSVPGQLNSPLHF TGTGCCAGCAGTGTTCCGGGACAGCTTAATTCACCCCTCCACTTT
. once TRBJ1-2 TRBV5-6 CASSVERGAYGYTF TGTGCCAGCAGCGTGGAAAGAGGGGCCTATGGCTACACCTTC